This T cell receptor beta chain comes out of a study of T cell responses to AZD1222 COVID-19 vaccine. Study-wide results and caveats: Following two doses of AZD1222, Spike-specific TCR breadth and depth rose. Only a handful of AZD1222 recipients, roughly 6 in all, had baseline seropositivity. Clonal diversity was possibly underestimated, and the donors were mostly white British, with more females.

Both about-4-week and about-12-week second-dose recipients were combined. Deletions cut 7 bases from V and 6 bases from J, with 18 bases between. The CDR3 covers 14 residues. Germline V CDR1 and CDR2: WNHNN, SYGVQD (reference sequence). The repertoire was sequenced with immunoSEQ multiplex PCR; TCRdb's copy has only in-frame clones and lacks some. This sample has over 100,000 clones, with 87% found just once. Points on this clone: Its cognate antigen is unknown.

This chain connects TRBV10-1 to TRBJ1-1, with a possible D match to TRBD1 (6 bases). The clonotype was recovered from an adult who received the AZD1222 COVID-19 vaccine. The source material was peripheral blood, sampled 28 days after the second AZD1222 dose. This CDR3 is CASNLTGIFAEAFF. CDR3 nucleotide sequence: TGCGCCAGCAACCTAACAGGGATCTTTGCTGAAGCTTTCTTT.